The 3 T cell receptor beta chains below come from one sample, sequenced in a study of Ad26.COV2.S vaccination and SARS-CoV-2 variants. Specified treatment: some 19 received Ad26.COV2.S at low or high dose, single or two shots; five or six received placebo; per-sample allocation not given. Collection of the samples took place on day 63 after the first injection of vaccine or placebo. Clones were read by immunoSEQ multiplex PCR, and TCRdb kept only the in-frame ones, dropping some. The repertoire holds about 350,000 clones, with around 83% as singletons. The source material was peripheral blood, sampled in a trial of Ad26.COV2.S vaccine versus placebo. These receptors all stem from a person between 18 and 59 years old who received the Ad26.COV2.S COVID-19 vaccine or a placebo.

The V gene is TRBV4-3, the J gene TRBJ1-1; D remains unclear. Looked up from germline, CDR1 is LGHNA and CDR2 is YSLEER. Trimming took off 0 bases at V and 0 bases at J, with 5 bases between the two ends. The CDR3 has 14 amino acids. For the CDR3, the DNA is TGCGCCAGCAGCCAAGATAGCATGAACACTGAAGCTTTCTTT. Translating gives CASSQDSMNTEAFF.

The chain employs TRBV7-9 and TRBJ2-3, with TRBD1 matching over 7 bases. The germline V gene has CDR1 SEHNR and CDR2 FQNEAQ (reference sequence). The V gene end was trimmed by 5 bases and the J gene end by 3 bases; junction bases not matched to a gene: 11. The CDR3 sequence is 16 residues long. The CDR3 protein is CASSLTGAHRTDTQYF. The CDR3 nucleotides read TGTGCCAGCAGCCTAACAGGGGCGCACAGGACAGATACGCAGTATTTT. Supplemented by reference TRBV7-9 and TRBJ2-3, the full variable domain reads DTGVSQNPRHKITKRGQNVTFRCDPISEHNRLYWYRQTLGQGPEFLTYFQNEAQLEKSRLLSDRFSAERPKGSFSTLEIQRTEQGDSAMYLCASSLTGAHRTDTQYFGPGTRLTVL.

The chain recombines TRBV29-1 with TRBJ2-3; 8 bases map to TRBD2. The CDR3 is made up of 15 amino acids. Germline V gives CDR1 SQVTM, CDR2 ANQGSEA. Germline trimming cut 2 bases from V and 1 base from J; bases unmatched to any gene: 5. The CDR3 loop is CSVERGGPGTDTQYF. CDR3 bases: TGCAGCGTTGAACGGGGGGGCCCTGGCACAGATACGCAGTATTTT.